The 31 T cell receptor beta chains below come from one sample, sequenced in a study of beta chain features in type 1 diabetes (dated by TCRdb to the late 2010s). Results and caveats for the whole study, not just this receptor: Type 1 diabetes patients showed a moderate but significant shortening of TCRB CDR3 length in all four CD4+ subsets.

No antigen has been identified for these receptors. The library was made by the immunoSEQ multiplex PCR assay. The entire amount of isolated RNA was reverse transcribed using the High Capacity cDNA Reverse Transcription Kit, so the sequenced TCRB transcripts were expressed ones. TCRdb stores this immuneACCESS table with in-frame sequences only. Part of the clones is absent; in the studies checked, under half of the shortfall reflects unresolved V genes, and no reason is known for the rest. For this sample the table gives over 150,000 clones, of which approximately 7.8% were detected only once. The ten largest clones represent about 0.9% of the sample. Sequencing was carried out using central memory CD4+ T cells from blood. These TCRs come from a woman aged 40 to 49 with type 1 diabetes.

This chain uses TRBV2 with TRBJ1-2, with 7 bases matching TRBD1. The CDR3 covers 14 residues. Germline V gene data show CDR1 as SNHLY and CDR2 as FYNNEI. Trimming removed 9 bases from V and 4 bases from J; junction bases left unmatched: 11. In DNA, the CDR3 is TGTGCCAGTTTACCGGACAGGCGAATCTATGGCTACACCTTC. It translates to CASLPDRRIYGYTF.

This clone showed up just a few times. V and J are TRBV28 and TRBJ2-7; D gene ambiguous. The CDR3 runs to 14 residues. V was pared by 6 bases and J by 6 bases, with 18 bases between. Per germline, CDR1 MDHEN and CDR2 SYDVKM. In DNA, the CDR3 is TGTGCCAGCAGAAACCCCGGGTTTACCAGCGAGCAGTACTTC. This encodes CASRNPGFTSEQYF.

This clone showed up many times. The chain carries TRBV4-1 and TRBJ1-2, with D possibly matching TRBD1 (5 bases). The V end lost 1 base, the J end lost 7 bases, and 10 bases lay between the germline ends. The CDR3 is made up of 13 amino acids. Germline V gene sequence: CDR1 MGHRA, CDR2 YSYEKL. CDR3 bases: TGCGCCAGCAGCCAAGCTCAGGGAGGTGGCTACACCTTC. It encodes CASSQAQGGGYTF.

This clone was seen a few times. The J gene is TRBJ2-1, the V gene TRBV19, with 11 nucleotides matching TRBD1. After removal of 5 bases from V and 4 bases from J, the junction contained 4 bases not matched to a gene. This CDR3 contains 15 residues. CDR1 and CDR2 (germline): LNHDA, SQIVND (reference sequence). The CDR3: CASSARDRGYNEQFF. The CDR3 region has the DNA TGTGCCAGTAGTGCCCGGGACAGGGGGTACAATGAGCAGTTCTTC.

This clone is a singleton in its sample. The gene calls are TRBV6-1 and TRBJ1-6; perhaps TRBD1 as D (6 bases). V was pared by 4 bases and J by 6 bases, with 13 bases between. Per the germline V gene, CDR1 is MNHNS and CDR2 is SASEGT. The CDR3 contains 15 residues. CDR3 DNA sequence: TGTGCCAGCAGTGGACAGGTGACTGGTAATTCACCCCTCCACTTT. It codes for CASSGQVTGNSPLHF.

This clone was detected a few times. At one end, the junction sequence differs from germline, possibly due to a read error. V gene TRBV5-1 combines with J gene TRBJ2-5; 14 positions match TRBD2. CDR1 SGHRS and CDR2 YFSETQ come from the germline V gene. The CDR3 spans 16 residues. The CDR3, as DNA: TGCGCCAGCAGCCCCACAACCGGGACTAGCGGGGGAACCCTGTACTTC. The encoded protein is CASSPTTGTSGGTLYF.

There are many counts of this clone. This chain links TRBV7-3 with TRBJ2-5; TRBD1 matches at 7 bases. Trimming took 4 bases from V and 1 from J; bases not matched to a gene: 3. This CDR3 has 14 residues. Germline CDR1 reads SGHTA; CDR2 reads FQGTGA. The CDR3 region is CASSSGTVQETQYF. CDR3 nucleotide sequence: TGTGCCAGCAGCTCCGGGACAGTCCAAGAGACCCAGTACTTC.

This clone was detected only a few times. This chain connects TRBV5-1 to TRBJ1-1; D is undetermined. Trimming shortened V by 0 bases and J by 5 bases, and 11 bases separated the two germline ends. In germline, CDR1 is SGHRS, CDR2 YFSETQ. The CDR3 loop spans 14 amino acids. CDR3 sequence: CASSLESGLTEAFF. The CDR3 DNA reads TGCGCCAGCAGCTTGGAGTCCGGGTTGACTGAAGCTTTCTTT.

This clone was observed a few times. The chain recombines TRBV29-1 with TRBJ1-2; D is undetermined. Germline CDR1 reads SQVTM; CDR2 reads ANQGSEA. The CDR3 runs to 11 residues. The germline V and J ends were trimmed by 2 bases and 8 bases, with 9 bases remaining between them. CDR3 loop: CSVELLRGYTF. CDR3 DNA: TGCAGCGTTGAACTCCTGAGGGGCTACACCTTC.

The table lists this clone with a few counts. The chain recombines TRBV2 with TRBJ1-1, with a possible D match to TRBD1 (5 bases). The ends were cut back, 6 bases at V and 7 bases at J, with 12 bases in the middle. Per the germline V gene, CDR1 is SNHLY and CDR2 is FYNNEI. This CDR3 contains 12 residues. CDR3 loop: CASSISGVEAFF. The CDR3 DNA reads as TGTGCCAGCAGCATCTCGGGGGTTGAAGCTTTCTTT.

This chain connects TRBV18 to TRBJ2-3; tentatively, D is TRBD1 (5 bases). Germline lookup yields CDR1 KGHSH and CDR2 LQKENI. V was clipped by 3 bases and J by 3 bases, with 13 bases between them. This CDR3 contains 15 residues. The CDR3 nucleotides are TGTGCCAGCTCACCGCCTAGACAGCTTACAGATACGCAGTATTTT. Its translation is CASSPPRQLTDTQYF.

In its sample, this clone was seen a few times. The chain has TRBV28 and TRBJ1-5; 9 bases agree with TRBD1. Germline assignment: CDR1 MDHEN and CDR2 SYDVKM. The V gene end was trimmed by 2 bases and the J gene end by 6 bases; junction bases not matched to a gene: 8. The CDR3 runs to 16 residues. CDR3 nucleotide sequence: TGTGCCAGCAGTTTACTGTGGGGACAGGGCCGTCAGCCCCAGCATTTT. This codes for CASSLLWGQGRQPQHF.

This clone was counted between two and nine times. The J gene is TRBJ2-7, the V gene TRBV28; possibly TRBD1 for D (6 bases). This CDR3 is built from 15 residues. The germline gives CDR1 MDHEN, CDR2 SYDVKM. Trimming removed 6 bases at V and 1 base at J, with 16 bases between. CDR3 DNA: TGTGCCAGCAGCCCGGACAGTAGAGCTTCCTACGAGCAGTACTTC. Translated, it gives CASSPDSRASYEQYF.

This chain connects TRBV14 to TRBJ2-5; D is perhaps TRBD2 (5 bases). The DNA end is more similar to TRBJ2-7, so the J call may be wrong. Germline lookup yields CDR1 SGHDN and CDR2 FVKESK. This CDR3 comprises 16 residues. CDR3 residues: CASSQEPGLPTYEQYF. In DNA form, the CDR3 reads TGTGCCAGCAGCCAAGAACCAGGACTGCCGACCTACGAGCAGTACTTC.

This clone was observed at least ten times. This chain uses TRBV28 with TRBJ1-2; D perhaps matches TRBD1 (5 bases). Trimming removed 7 bases from V and 6 bases from J, with 15 bases in between. CDR1 and CDR2 from the germline V gene are MDHEN and SYDVKM. The CDR3 is 13 amino acids. The chain's CDR3 is CASTTQGVDGYTF. The DNA of the CDR3 is TGTGCCAGCACGACCCAGGGTGTTGATGGCTACACCTTC.

This clone was seen a few times. CDR3 residues: CASTGTSSNTEAFF. DNA for the CDR3: TGTGCCAGCACTGGGACAAGTTCAAACACTGAAGCTTTCTTT. The genes are TRBV6-1 and TRBJ1-1; D is perhaps TRBD1 (6 bases). V was clipped by 7 bases and J by 2 bases, with 14 bases between them. Per the germline V gene, CDR1 is MNHNS and CDR2 is SASEGT. The CDR3 is made up of 14 amino acids.

This chain joins TRBV2 and TRBJ1-5, with no clear D. This CDR3 spans 12 amino acids. Per germline, CDR1 SNHLY and CDR2 FYNNEI. V was pared by 4 bases and J by 5 bases, with 6 bases between. In DNA, the CDR3 is TGTGCCAGCAGTGCGGAGGATCAGCCCCAGCATTTT. It translates to CASSAEDQPQHF.

The chain links TRBV5-1 to TRBJ2-2, with 8 bases lining up with TRBD1. With 4 bases clipped from V and 4 bases from J, the junction kept 6 bases outside the gene matches. The CDR3 covers 15 residues. Looked up from germline, CDR1 is SGHRS and CDR2 is YFSETQ. The CDR3 DNA is TGCGCCAGCAGCGACGTAACAGGGGGCACCGGGGAGCTGTTTTTT. Amino acid sequence: CASSDVTGGTGELFF.

This sequence joins TRBV9 and TRBJ2-7, with 11 positions matching TRBD1. The V gene end was trimmed by 0 bases and the J gene end by 2 bases; junction bases not matched to a gene: 1. The CDR3 spans 15 residues. Looked up from germline, CDR1 is SGDLS and CDR2 is YYNGEE. CDR3 residues: CASSVGDRGTYEQYF. The CDR3 region has the DNA TGTGCCAGCAGCGTAGGGGACAGGGGGACCTACGAGCAGTACTTC.

The chain combines TRBV6-5 with TRBJ2-1; 10 bases agree with TRBD2. The CDR3 loop spans 16 amino acids. Germline V CDR1 and CDR2: MNHEY, SVGAGI. With 4 bases clipped from V and 6 bases from J, the junction kept 9 bases outside the gene matches. As DNA, the CDR3 is TGTGCCAGCAGTTCCCAAGGAGCGGGGGGGGTCAATGAGCAGTTCTTC. Protein product: CASSSQGAGGVNEQFF.

This clone has a handful of counts. Other DNA sequences within the sample encode an identical CDR3. The chain couples TRBV5-1 to TRBJ2-1; tentatively, D is TRBD2 (6 bases). CDR3 size: 13 residues. Germline values: CDR1 SGHRS, CDR2 YFSETQ. V was clipped by 4 bases and J by 4 bases, with 9 bases between them. For the CDR3, the DNA is TGCGCCAGCAGCACGGGGGATTACAATGAGCAGTTCTTC. The encoded protein is CASSTGDYNEQFF.

CDR3 nucleotides: TGTGCCAGCAGCCCGGTTGCGAATAGGGGCGAGCAGTACTTC. Protein product: CASSPVANRGEQYF. The chain couples TRBV5-5 to TRBJ2-7, with a possible D match to TRBD1 (5 bases). The ends were cut back, 4 bases at V and 6 bases at J, with 17 bases in the middle. The CDR3 runs to 14 residues. Germline values: CDR1 SGHKS, CDR2 YYEKEE (reference sequence).

This clone was seen only a few times. The rearrangement uses TRBV6-6 and TRBJ2-5; 9 nucleotides agree with TRBD1. In germline, CDR1 is MNHNY, CDR2 SVGAGI (reference sequence). The CDR3 is 15 residues long. Unmatched junction bases numbered 9, after V lost 5 bases and J lost 5 bases. The DNA of the CDR3 is TGTGCCAGCAGTGGCCGGGACAGGGCCTCGGAGACCCAGTACTTC. It translates to CASSGRDRASETQYF.

This clone has just a few counts. The rearrangement links TRBV9 to TRBJ1-2; TRBD1 matches 12 bases. Trimming removed 0 bases from V and 12 bases from J; junction bases left unmatched: 9. The CDR3 contains 15 residues. Germline CDR1 is SGDLS and CDR2 is YYNGEE. The CDR3: CASSVDGDRGRRNTF. Written as DNA, the CDR3 is TGTGCCAGCAGCGTAGATGGGGACAGGGGGCGCCGAAACACCTTC.

This clone was seen ten or more times. This chain connects TRBV27 to TRBJ2-7; no clear D. Germline CDR1 MNHEY, CDR2 SMNVEV (reference sequence). The V gene lost 2 bases and the J gene lost 1 base, with 12 bases spanning the gap. The CDR3 is 15 residues long. The CDR3 DNA is TGTGCCAGCAGTTTAAATCGCGGCCCGTCCTACGAGCAGTACTTC. Translating gives CASSLNRGPSYEQYF.

There are a few counts of this clone. The chain recombines TRBV6-1 with TRBJ1-5; D ambiguous. Germline V gene lookup returns CDR1 MNHNS and CDR2 SASEGT. The CDR3 is 13 residues long. Trimming took 6 bases from V and 5 from J, leaving 11 bases between them. This chain's CDR3 is CASRDQVDQPQHF. The CDR3 DNA sequence: TGTGCCAGCAGAGATCAGGTTGATCAGCCCCAGCATTTT.

This clone has more than one count but fewer than ten. The J gene is TRBJ2-5, the V gene TRBV30; 15 positions agree with TRBD2. CDR1 and CDR2 from the germline V gene are GTSNPN and SVGIG (reference sequence). The CDR3 has 14 amino acids. The J segment lost 4 bases and the V segment lost 8 bases, leaving 5 bases of the junction unmatched. This CDR3 is CAGQGLAGGETQYF. In DNA, the CDR3 is TGTGCCGGTCAGGGACTAGCGGGAGGAGAGACCCAGTACTTC.

The sample holds a few counts of this clone. The junction departs from the called germline gene at one end, perhaps through a read error. The genes are TRBV4-2 and TRBJ2-7, with D tentatively TRBD1 (5 bases). CDR1 and CDR2 from the germline V gene are LGHNA and YNFKEQ. The CDR3 is made up of 12 amino acids. The CDR3 loop is CASSQDPGPSVF. In nucleotides, the CDR3 is TGTGCCAGCAGCCAAGATCCAGGGCCCAGCGTCTTC.

A few counts support this clone. V gene TRBV30 combines with J gene TRBJ2-7; 8 nucleotides align to TRBD1. CDR1 and CDR2 (germline): GTSNPN, SVGIG (reference sequence). The CDR3 has 14 amino acids. V lost 2 bases to trimming and J lost 3 bases; unmatched junction nucleotides: 6. In DNA, the CDR3 is TGTGCCTGGAGTCCAAGTACAGGGGGCTACGAGCAGTACTTC. The encoded protein is CAWSPSTGGYEQYF.

The chain couples TRBV4-3 to TRBJ1-1; D is unresolved. In germline, CDR1 is LGHNA, CDR2 YSLEER. CDR3 length: 15 residues. Trimming left V 1 base short and J 1 base short, with 10 bases between. CDR3 nucleotide sequence: TGCGCCAGCAGCCAAGGCTACGGGGAGAACACTGAAGCTTTCTTT. This translates into CASSQGYGENTEAFF.

In this sample, this clone turned up a few times. The chain combines TRBV2 with TRBJ1-2, with TRBD1 matching over 9 bases. This CDR3 comprises 16 residues. Trimming at V came to 7 bases and at J to 4 bases, leaving 13 bases not matched to a gene. The germline gives CDR1 SNHLY, CDR2 FYNNEI. Here the CDR3 DNA reads TGTGCCAGCATTCTCACCGGGACAGGGACCAGCTATGGCTACACCTTC. It yields the protein CASILTGTGTSYGYTF.